The rows below give T cell receptor beta chains drawn from one sample of a study of OX40 agonist ivuxolimab in advanced cancers. Clones were sequenced by immunoSEQ multiplex PCR, and TCRdb holds only the in-frame ones, with some missing. The sample lists fewer than 120,000 clones, roughly 90% occurring once. The specimen comprised CD4+ or CD8+ T cells sorted from blood, sampled in a trial of the OX40 agonist ivuxolimab. These receptor sequences come from an adult with an advanced solid tumor such as melanoma, head and neck, liver or kidney cancer. Both conserved end residues are part of each CDR3. Each record gives: clone size, D gene, J gene, V gene, CDR3 protein, CDR3 DNA. The D gene is left open where the match is weak. The size of a clone is reported for some rows only, either as once, few or many, or as a class for expanded clones.

abundance: .
d_gene: TRBD2
j_gene: TRBJ2-1
v_gene: TRBV23-1
CDR3aa: CASKRASGGAAYNEQFF
CDR3nt: TGCGCCAGCAAGAGGGCTAGCGGGGGGGCCGCGTACAATGAGCAGTTCTTC

abundance: .
d_gene: TRBD1
j_gene: TRBJ1-6
v_gene: TRBV18
CDR3aa: CASSRGQGNNSPLHF
CDR3nt: TGTGCCAGCTCACGGGGACAGGGGAACAATTCACCCCTCCACTTT

abundance: .
d_gene: .
j_gene: TRBJ2-7
v_gene: TRBV7-2
CDR3aa: CASSLEGGYEQYF
CDR3nt: TGTGCCAGCAGCTTAGAAGGGGGCTACGAGCAGTACTTC

abundance: .
d_gene: .
j_gene: TRBJ1-1
v_gene: TRBV29-1
CDR3aa: CSVGGADDTEAFF
CDR3nt: TGCAGCGTTGGGGGGGCCGACGACACTGAAGCTTTCTTT

abundance: .
d_gene: .
j_gene: TRBJ1-3
v_gene: TRBV19
CDR3aa: CASSKRGNTIYF
CDR3nt: TGTGCCAGTAGCAAACGAGGAAACACCATATATTTT

abundance: .
d_gene: .
j_gene: TRBJ2-5
v_gene: TRBV2
CDR3aa: CASRERETQYF
CDR3nt: TGTGCCAGCAGGGAGCGAGAGACCCAGTACTTC

abundance: .
d_gene: TRBD2
j_gene: TRBJ2-3
v_gene: TRBV4-2
CDR3aa: CASSPGSLAGVTTDTQYF
CDR3nt: TGTGCCAGCAGCCCGGGCTCACTAGCGGGAGTTACCACAGATACGCAGTATTTT

abundance: .
d_gene: TRBD1
j_gene: TRBJ2-7
v_gene: TRBV29-1
CDR3aa: CSVTYLGQGSSYEQYF
CDR3nt: TGCAGCGTTACATACTTAGGACAGGGAAGCTCCTACGAGCAGTACTTC

abundance: .
d_gene: .
j_gene: TRBJ2-1
v_gene: TRBV25-1
CDR3aa: CATSELDSIYNEQFF
CDR3nt: TGTGCCACCTCGGAGCTAGACTCGATATACAATGAGCAGTTCTTC

abundance: .
d_gene: TRBD1
j_gene: TRBJ1-6
v_gene: TRBV7-9
CDR3aa: CASSSRTGNSPLHF
CDR3nt: TGTGCCAGCAGCTCTCGGACAGGAAATTCACCCCTCCACTTT

abundance: .
d_gene: .
j_gene: TRBJ2-5
v_gene: TRBV6-4
CDR3aa: CASSDNYGETQYF
CDR3nt: TGTGCCAGCAGTGACAACTATGGGGAGACCCAGTACTTC

abundance: .
d_gene: .
j_gene: TRBJ2-5
v_gene: TRBV7-2
CDR3aa: CASSLEPGSETQYF
CDR3nt: TGTGCCAGCAGCTTAGAGCCAGGGAGCGAGACCCAGTACTTC

abundance: .
d_gene: .
j_gene: TRBJ2-3
v_gene: TRBV7-2
CDR3aa: CASSLAGSLTNTQYF
CDR3nt: TGTGCCAGCAGCTTAGCGGGGAGTCTCACAAATACGCAGTATTTT

abundance: .
d_gene: .
j_gene: TRBJ1-2
v_gene: TRBV5-1
CDR3aa: CASSPQGTPSTGYGYTF
CDR3nt: TGCGCCAGCAGCCCCCAGGGGACTCCTTCCACGGGGTATGGCTACACCTTC

abundance: .
d_gene: .
j_gene: TRBJ2-2
v_gene: TRBV19
CDR3aa: CASSIDPEATGELFF
CDR3nt: TGTGCCAGTAGTATAGACCCTGAGGCCACCGGGGAGCTGTTTTTT

abundance: once
d_gene: .
j_gene: TRBJ1-1
v_gene: TRBV7-2
CDR3aa: CASSLESREAFF
CDR3nt: TGTGCCAGCAGCTTAGAATCTCGTGAAGCTTTCTTT

abundance: once
d_gene: .
j_gene: TRBJ2-5
v_gene: TRBV4-1
CDR3aa: CASSPGLAKETQYF
CDR3nt: TGCGCCAGCAGTCCTGGACTGGCGAAAGAGACCCAGTACTTC

abundance: .
d_gene: .
j_gene: TRBJ1-5
v_gene: TRBV6-5
CDR3aa: CASSFDRSSNQPQHF
CDR3nt: TGTGCCAGCAGTTTCGACAGGAGTAGCAATCAGCCCCAGCATTTT

abundance: .
d_gene: TRBD1
j_gene: TRBJ2-5
v_gene: TRBV7-8
CDR3aa: CASSSGQKETQYF
CDR3nt: TGTGCCAGCAGCTCGGGACAGAAAGAGACCCAGTACTTC

abundance: .
d_gene: .
j_gene: TRBJ2-1
v_gene: TRBV2
CDR3aa: CASGPGARQFF
CDR3nt: TGTGCCAGCGGGCCGGGGGCTCGGCAGTTCTTC

abundance: .
d_gene: .
j_gene: TRBJ1-1
v_gene: TRBV5-4
CDR3aa: CASSLGSGGMNTEAFF
CDR3nt: TGTGCCAGCAGCTTGGGGTCAGGTGGTATGAACACTGAAGCTTTCTTT

abundance: .
d_gene: .
j_gene: TRBJ1-1
v_gene: TRBV11-1
CDR3aa: CASREGYTEAFF
CDR3nt: TGTGCCAGCAGGGAGGGGTACACTGAAGCTTTCTTT

abundance: .
d_gene: TRBD2
j_gene: TRBJ2-7
v_gene: TRBV5-1
CDR3aa: CASSLTTPFDAGGAVEQYF
CDR3nt: TGCGCCAGCAGCTTAACAACGCCGTTTGATGCGGGGGGGGCGGTCGAGCAGTACTTC

abundance: .
d_gene: .
j_gene: TRBJ2-2
v_gene: TRBV19
CDR3aa: CASQNNANTGELFF
CDR3nt: TGTGCCAGCCAGAATAACGCGAACACCGGGGAGCTGTTTTTT

abundance: .
d_gene: TRBD2
j_gene: TRBJ2-5
v_gene: TRBV7-2
CDR3aa: CASSFGTSGVETQYF
CDR3nt: TGTGCCAGCAGCTTTGGGACTAGCGGGGTTGAGACCCAGTACTTC

abundance: .
d_gene: .
j_gene: TRBJ2-3
v_gene: TRBV6-5
CDR3aa: CASSYLALDYPYF
CDR3nt: TGTGCCAGCAGTTATCTTGCTCTAGACTATCCGTATTTT

abundance: .
d_gene: .
j_gene: TRBJ1-1
v_gene: TRBV30
CDR3aa: CAWGQTSEAFF
CDR3nt: TGTGCCTGGGGTCAGACGTCCGAAGCTTTCTTT

abundance: .
d_gene: .
j_gene: TRBJ2-1
v_gene: TRBV4-2
CDR3aa: CASSQRVEGSGRYNEQFF
CDR3nt: TGTGCCAGCAGCCAGAGGGTTGAGGGGAGCGGGCGGTACAATGAGCAGTTCTTC

abundance: .
d_gene: .
j_gene: TRBJ1-2
v_gene: TRBV30
CDR3aa: CAWSVRGDLYYGYTF
CDR3nt: TGTGCCTGGAGTGTACGAGGGGACCTTTACTATGGCTACACCTTC

abundance: .
d_gene: .
j_gene: TRBJ1-2
v_gene: TRBV28
CDR3aa: CASSLYVSPYTF
CDR3nt: TGTGCCAGCAGTTTATACGTTTCTCCCTACACCTTC

abundance: .
d_gene: .
j_gene: TRBJ2-5
v_gene: TRBV2
CDR3aa: CASSERRRLETQYF
CDR3nt: TGTGCCAGCAGTGAAAGACGCAGGCTGGAGACCCAGTACTTC

abundance: .
d_gene: .
j_gene: TRBJ1-1
v_gene: TRBV5-4
CDR3aa: CASSLESVMNTEAFF
CDR3nt: TGTGCCAGCAGCTTGGAATCGGTTATGAACACTGAAGCTTTCTTT

abundance: .
d_gene: TRBD1
j_gene: TRBJ1-6
v_gene: TRBV19
CDR3aa: CASSRDREWARSPLHF
CDR3nt: TGTGCCAGTAGTCGGGACAGGGAGTGGGCTCGCTCACCCCTCCACTTT

abundance: .
d_gene: .
j_gene: TRBJ1-5
v_gene: TRBV15
CDR3aa: CATSRDILGDQPQHF
CDR3nt: TGTGCCACCAGCAGAGATATATTGGGGGATCAGCCCCAGCATTTT

abundance: .
d_gene: TRBD1
j_gene: TRBJ2-5
v_gene: TRBV7-2
CDR3aa: CASARTGVETQYF
CDR3nt: TGTGCCAGCGCTCGGACAGGGGTGGAGACCCAGTACTTC

abundance: .
d_gene: .
j_gene: TRBJ2-7
v_gene: TRBV6-6
CDR3aa: CASSYDRVNVYEQYF
CDR3nt: TGTGCCAGCAGTTACGACAGAGTAAATGTCTACGAGCAGTACTTC

abundance: .
d_gene: .
j_gene: TRBJ2-2
v_gene: TRBV5-5
CDR3aa: CASRQTGVNTGELFF
CDR3nt: TGTGCCAGCAGGCAGACCGGGGTGAACACCGGGGAGCTGTTTTTT

abundance: .
d_gene: .
j_gene: TRBJ2-7
v_gene: TRBV6-1
CDR3aa: CASNGRLDEQYF
CDR3nt: TGTGCCAGCAACGGACGTCTCGACGAGCAGTACTTC

abundance: .
d_gene: .
j_gene: TRBJ2-1
v_gene: TRBV11-3
CDR3aa: CASSLGIAPNEQFF
CDR3nt: TGTGCCAGCAGCTTAGGTATAGCTCCAAATGAGCAGTTCTTC

abundance: once
d_gene: .
j_gene: TRBJ1-2
v_gene: TRBV29-1
CDR3aa: CSVERQLLGYTF
CDR3nt: TGCAGCGTTGAACGTCAGCTCCTAGGCTACACCTTC

abundance: .
d_gene: .
j_gene: TRBJ2-7
v_gene: TRBV27
CDR3aa: CASSLVGRSYEQYF
CDR3nt: TGTGCCAGCAGTTTAGTCGGACGGTCCTACGAGCAGTACTTC

abundance: .
d_gene: .
j_gene: TRBJ2-1
v_gene: TRBV5-6
CDR3aa: CASSLRGNYNEQFF
CDR3nt: TGTGCCAGCAGCTTGAGGGGAAACTACAATGAGCAGTTCTTC

abundance: .
d_gene: .
j_gene: TRBJ2-2
v_gene: TRBV7-7
CDR3aa: CASSLALGGELFF
CDR3nt: TGTGCTAGCAGCTTAGCGCTTGGGGGGGAGCTGTTTTTT

abundance: few
d_gene: .
j_gene: TRBJ2-1
v_gene: TRBV9
CDR3aa: CASSVVAGRRSYNEQFF
CDR3nt: TGTGCCAGCAGCGTAGTGGCGGGTAGAAGGTCCTACAATGAGCAGTTCTTC

abundance: .
d_gene: TRBD1
j_gene: TRBJ2-2
v_gene: TRBV28
CDR3aa: CASSSRTGYLGELFF
CDR3nt: TGTGCCAGCAGTTCCCGGACAGGGTACTTGGGGGAGCTGTTTTTT

abundance: once
d_gene: .
j_gene: TRBJ2-5
v_gene: TRBV7-9
CDR3aa: CASSFFGETAQYF
CDR3nt: TGTGCCAGCAGCTTCTTTGGGGAGACGGCCCAGTACTTC

abundance: .
d_gene: .
j_gene: TRBJ1-2
v_gene: TRBV19
CDR3aa: CASSAAGAERAYGYTF
CDR3nt: TGTGCCAGTAGCGCGGCCGGGGCGGAAAGGGCTTATGGCTACACCTTC

abundance: few
d_gene: TRBD1
j_gene: TRBJ2-5
v_gene: TRBV15
CDR3aa: CATSDFRDRVETQYF
CDR3nt: TGTGCCACCAGCGACTTCCGGGACAGGGTAGAGACCCAGTACTTC